These T cell receptor beta chains were read from a single sample in a study of cytomegalovirus exposure and HLA in healthy donors. The assay was immunoSEQ multiplex PCR, and TCRdb's table has in-frame clones only and misses some. The sample yields 150,000 or so clones, around 80% seen once. The sample consisted of PBMCs. The receptor set was obtained from a man aged 18 to 30 in good health and CMV-seropositive. CDR3s leave out the opening cysteine and the closing phenylalanine or tryptophan. Fields, in order: V gene, CDR3 protein.

TRBV25-1 ASSPLNDRGTGGTQY
TRBV6-1 ASRGPGRGTEAF
TRBV30 AWSVHWTSGSISEQF
TRBV4-1 ASSQEPSGSKNEQY
TRBV6-5 ASSSLAGGPEDTQY
TRBV19 ASSPYLRDWSGYT
TRBV28 ASSPPGQGTDTQY
TRBV6-5 ASSTDLGQQETQY
TRBV27 ASNGAGVYYEQY
TRBV6-7 ASSCTGRGEKRAPYEQY
TRBV25-1 ASSGRQGDQPQH
TRBV6-1 ASSWTGGNQPQH
TRBV2 ASRDNTDTQY
TRBV28 ASSAPGAGNTIY
TRBV15 ATSPPGQGEKLF
TRBV19 ASSRARGASVGYT
TRBV28 ASSPTGTAYEQY
TRBV5-1 ASSLAAGWDNEQF
TRBV15 ATSRGGGSSSYNEQF
TRBV10-1 ASSDHGTGVGNEQF
TRBV5-6 ASSYLEGMDNYGYT
TRBV9 ASSHARRGRETQY
TRBV19 ASKERPSGANVLT
TRBV28 ASSFGGLNTEAF
TRBV5-6 ASSGWTGSAEAF
TRBV19 ASSRQYATNEKLF
TRBV27 ASSLTAGESYEQY
TRBV6-6 ASSYTRGSTDTQY
TRBV7-8 ASSHPGLVYEQY
TRBV5-1 ASSYAGQSYEQY
TRBV5-1 ASSLEGGAGTEAF
TRBV28 ASSGSGTGGHYEQY
TRBV28 ASSPQGNTEAF
TRBV5-1 ASSLDSGLGQPQH
TRBV6-6 ASRHGLTGGGYT
TRBV28 ASSLSRGTEAF
TRBV11-2 ASSLGGGYQPQH
TRBV28 ASSGRDNYGYT
TRBV4-1 ASSQDQGSYEKLF
TRBV6-5 ASSYPEQLNEKLF
TRBV30 AWSARQGRNQPQH
TRBV7-9 ASSSGTSGRSYNEQF
TRBV2 ASSDGFWAGEQPQH
TRBV10-2 ASRGDRVAV
TRBV19 ASSMAQNTEAF
TRBV19 ASSTTRNTEAF